Each of the 17 T cell receptor beta chains below was sequenced from the same sample in a study of control samples from healthy donors and cancer patients. Only in-frame clones appear in the TCRdb table, and some are missing; sequencing was by immunoSEQ multiplex PCR. The profile covers tens of thousands of clones, with approximately 94% appearing a single time and about 1.3% taken by the ten largest. The sample taken for sequencing was PBMCs. The receptors derive from a woman aged 40 to 49 with lung cancer.

The chain links TRBV6-5 to TRBJ1-5; D is ambiguous. This CDR3 is built from 15 residues. Trimming removed 0 bases from V and 0 bases from J, with 6 bases in between. Germline values: CDR1 MNHEY, CDR2 SVGAGI. CDR3 coding DNA: TGTGCCAGCAGTTACTCTAGAGGTAGCAATCAGCCCCAGCATTTT. Its translation: CASSYSRGSNQPQHF.

V usage is TRBV25-1 and J usage is TRBJ2-2; maybe TRBD1 (5 bases). Trimming left V 8 bases short and J 1 base short, with 14 bases between. The CDR3 loop spans 15 amino acids. Looked up from germline, CDR1 is MGHDK and CDR2 is SYGVNS. The CDR3 region has the DNA TGTGCCAGCGCTGACAGCCACAAGAACACCGGGGAGCTGTTTTTT. Its protein is CASADSHKNTGELFF.

The V and J genes are TRBV6-6 and TRBJ1-1; the D is unclear. Germline V gene sequence: CDR1 MNHNY, CDR2 SVGAGI (reference sequence). This CDR3 region has 13 residues. V was shortened by 0 bases and J by 1 base, with 3 bases between the two germline ends. The CDR3 reads CASSYSQNTEAFF. CDR3 nucleotides: TGTGCCAGCAGTTACTCGCAGAACACTGAAGCTTTCTTT.

This sequence joins TRBV15 and TRBJ2-1; D may correspond to TRBD1 or TRBD2 (7 bases each). V was cut by 1 base and J by 4 bases, with 14 bases left in between. From germline, CDR1 is LNHNV and CDR2 YYDKDF (reference sequence). The CDR3 spans 16 residues. CDR3 loop: CATSRGAGDRYNEQFF. CDR3 DNA sequence: TGTGCCACCAGCAGAGGTGCGGGGGACAGATACAATGAGCAGTTCTTC.

This clone was picked up one time. This rearrangement joins TRBV9 to TRBJ1-1; the D is unclear. CDR1 is SGDLS, CDR2 YYNGEE, per germline. This CDR3 region has 15 residues. Trimming took 0 bases from V and 1 from J, leaving 10 bases between them. The CDR3, as DNA: TGTGCCAGCAGCGTAGGACTTACCCAGAACACTGAAGCTTTCTTT. This sequence encodes CASSVGLTQNTEAFF.

The chain links TRBV4-2 to TRBJ2-1; 7 bases match TRBD1. V shed 4 bases, J shed 5 bases, and the junction held 8 bases outside the gene matches. CDR1 and CDR2 from the germline V gene are LGHNA and YNFKEQ. The CDR3 runs 15 residues. CDR3 region: CASSRDGTDDNEQFF. The CDR3 DNA sequence: TGTGCCAGCAGCCGCGACGGGACAGACGACAATGAGCAGTTCTTC.

The rearrangement uses TRBV6-5 and TRBJ1-1; 7 nucleotides agree with TRBD1. Trimming at V came to 6 bases and at J to 3 bases, leaving 4 bases not matched to a gene. The germline gives CDR1 MNHEY, CDR2 SVGAGI. The CDR3 is 13 amino acids. CDR3 sequence: CASRQGLDTEAFF. The CDR3 region has the DNA TGTGCCAGCAGACAGGGGCTTGACACTGAAGCTTTCTTT.

The rearrangement uses TRBV3-1 (or the pseudogene TRBV3-2) and TRBJ2-3; 8 nucleotides line up with TRBD1. The CDR3 consists of 17 residues. V was clipped by 4 bases and J by 3 bases; unmatched bases: 12. Germline CDR1 and CDR2: LGHDT and YNNKEL (reference sequence). The CDR3 region is CASSPITGGIWTDTQYF. CDR3 sequence (DNA): TGTGCCAGCAGCCCAATTACAGGGGGGATATGGACAGATACGCAGTATTTT.

This chain links TRBV5-4 with TRBJ2-1; TRBD2 is a possible D gene (7 bases). V lost 4 bases and J 9 bases, leaving 14 bases between the germline ends. The CDR3 extends over 13 amino acids. Looked up from germline, CDR1 is SGHNT and CDR2 is YYREEE (reference sequence). The CDR3 DNA reads as TGTGCCAGCAGCGACGGGGGGCAAAGTGAGCAGTTCTTC. The encoded protein is CASSDGGQSEQFF.

V gene TRBV9 combines with J gene TRBJ1-2; no definite D call. Trimming removed 0 bases at V and 8 bases at J, with 8 bases between. There are 12 residues in the CDR3. The V gene's germline CDR1 is SGDLS and CDR2 YYNGEE. CDR3 in amino acids: CASSVDREGYTF. CDR3 DNA: TGTGCCAGCAGCGTAGATAGGGAAGGCTACACCTTC.

This chain links TRBV10-3 with TRBJ1-1, with TRBD1 identical over 9 bases. The V segment lost 4 bases and the J segment 1 base; nucleotides outside the gene matches: 4. The CDR3 extends over 15 amino acids. Germline CDR1 ENHRY, CDR2 SYGVKD. This CDR3 is CAISGGTGTNTEAFF. The CDR3 nucleotides read TGTGCCATCAGTGGTGGGACAGGGACGAACACTGAAGCTTTCTTT.

This clone was seen only once. The chain is built from TRBV7-2 and TRBJ2-2, with TRBD1 matching over 9 bases. Per germline, CDR1 SGHTA and CDR2 FQGNSA. Germline trimming cut 5 bases from V and 5 bases from J; bases unmatched to any gene: 9. CDR3 size: 16 residues. CDR3 nucleotides: TGTGCCAGCAGCGTGGCCGGGACAGGGATAACCGGGGAGCTGTTTTTT. Its protein is CASSVAGTGITGELFF.

The chain carries TRBV19 and TRBJ1-5; D perhaps matches TRBD1 (6 bases). Germline loops: CDR1 LNHDA, CDR2 SQIVND (reference sequence). The CDR3 is 16 residues long. Trimming pared 2 bases from V and 6 bases from J, leaving 17 bases between. The CDR3 DNA reads TGTGCCAGTAGTATAAGTAGCGCGGGACATAGTCAGCCCCAGCATTTT. It encodes CASSISSAGHSQPQHF.

This rearrangement joins TRBV30 to TRBJ1-1, with D unresolved. The CDR3 is made up of 12 amino acids. The germline V gene encodes CDR1 GTSNPN and CDR2 SVGIG (reference sequence). V gave up 0 bases and J gave up 1 base, with 3 bases separating them. The CDR3 spells CAWSVSNTEAFF. The CDR3 DNA reads TGTGCCTGGAGTGTATCGAACACTGAAGCTTTCTTT.

J is TRBJ2-7 and V is TRBV29-1, with D unresolved. Trimming cost V 7 bases and J 3 bases, with 16 bases left between them. Looked up from germline, CDR1 is SQVTM and CDR2 is ANQGSEA. The CDR3 has 13 amino acids. The CDR3 DNA follows: TGCAGCGCTTACAAGGACCAACACTACGAGCAGTACTTC. Its translation: CSAYKDQHYEQYF.

The gene calls are TRBV6-5 and TRBJ1-2; possible D gene TRBD1, 5 bases. Trimming removed 6 bases at V and 2 bases at J, with 16 bases between. CDR1 and CDR2 from the germline V gene are MNHEY and SVGAGI. This CDR3 contains 15 residues. The DNA of the CDR3 is TGTGCCAGCAGCCGTATAACAGGACTGAACTATGGCTACACCTTC. Its translation is CASSRITGLNYGYTF.

The J gene is TRBJ1-4, the V gene TRBV5-1; D might be TRBD1 (6 bases). V was clipped by 0 bases and J by 7 bases, with 19 bases between them. There are 17 residues in the CDR3. Germline V CDR1 and CDR2: SGHRS, YFSETQ. This CDR3 reads CASSLVQGLGLSEKLFF. The CDR3 nucleotides read TGCGCCAGCAGCTTGGTTCAGGGGCTTGGACTAAGTGAAAAACTGTTTTTT.